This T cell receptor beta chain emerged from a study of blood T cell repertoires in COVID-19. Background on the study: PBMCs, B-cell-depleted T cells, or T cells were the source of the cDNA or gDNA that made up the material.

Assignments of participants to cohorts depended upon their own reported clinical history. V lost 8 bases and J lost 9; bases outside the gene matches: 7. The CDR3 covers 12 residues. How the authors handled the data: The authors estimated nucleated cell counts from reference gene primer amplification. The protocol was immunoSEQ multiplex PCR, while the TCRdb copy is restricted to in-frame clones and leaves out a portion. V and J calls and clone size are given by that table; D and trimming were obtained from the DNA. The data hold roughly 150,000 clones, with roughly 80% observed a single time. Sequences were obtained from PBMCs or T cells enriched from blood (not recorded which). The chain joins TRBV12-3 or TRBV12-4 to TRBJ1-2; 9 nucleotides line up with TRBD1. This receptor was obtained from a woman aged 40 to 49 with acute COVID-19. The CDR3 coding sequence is TGTGCCAGCGGTCGGGACAGGGCGCGCTACACCTTC. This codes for CASGRDRARYTF.